This T cell receptor beta chain emerged from a study of beta chain features in type 1 diabetes. This CDR3 has 15 residues. J lost 6 bases, V lost 2 bases, and 5 bases had no gene match. Germline values: CDR1 SGDLS, CDR2 YYNGEE. This clone has a handful of counts. Its antigen is still unknown. Since all of the isolated RNA was reverse transcribed, expressed TCRB transcripts were what got sequenced. This table comes from immunoSEQ multiplex PCR, and its TCRdb copy is limited to in-frame clones, with some not included. The sample lists hundreds of thousands of clones, over 9.5% occurring once. Study results and limitations: Among all four CD4+ subsets, Type 1 diabetes patients had TCRB CDR3s that were moderately but significantly shorter.

The V call is TRBV9, the J call TRBJ2-1; 10 nucleotides align to TRBD2. The sample was naive CD4+ T cells from blood. This clonotype was sampled from a woman aged 18-29 years with type 1 diabetes. The CDR3 reads CASSVSLAGVNEQFF. The CDR3 nucleotides read TGTGCCAGCAGCGTTAGTCTAGCGGGAGTCAATGAGCAGTTCTTC.